These T cell receptor beta chains were read from a single sample in a study of T-cell reconstitution after alpha-beta-depleted transplantation in children. TCRdb re-derived calls from the PCR reads in MiXCR, one entry per CDR3 protein. The profile shows 280,000 or so distinct CDR3 sequences, around 10% of them singletons. Source: peripheral blood, taken 180 days after TCRalphabeta/CD19-depleted stem cell transplant. These receptors were taken from a male patient aged 2 to 9 who had a stem cell transplant for chronic granulomatous disease, so the T cells may come from the graft donor. CDR3s include the opening cysteine and the closing phenylalanine or tryptophan. A D gene is named only where the DNA matches it firmly. Rows give clone size only sometimes, using once, few, many, or a class for an expanded clone.

J gene: TRBJ2-5; clone size: many; V gene: TRBV20-1; D gene: TRBD1; CDR3 protein: CSAPRSGTGNGETQYF; CDR3 DNA: TGCAGTGCTCCACGTTCCGGGACAGGGAATGGAGAGACCCAGTACTTC
J gene: TRBJ2-1; clone size: .; V gene: TRBV18; D gene: TRBD2; CDR3 protein: CASSATSGVYNEQFF; CDR3 DNA: TGTGCCAGCTCAGCGACTAGCGGAGTTTACAATGAGCAGTTCTTC
J gene: TRBJ2-1; clone size: many; V gene: TRBV7-3; D gene: .; CDR3 protein: CASSPQASYNEQFF; CDR3 DNA: TGTGCCAGCAGTCCACAAGCCTCCTACAATGAGCAGTTCTTC
J gene: TRBJ2-2; clone size: many; V gene: TRBV20-1; D gene: TRBD1; CDR3 protein: CSARGDRANTGELFF; CDR3 DNA: TGCAGTGCTAGAGGGGACAGGGCGAACACCGGGGAGCTGTTTTTT
J gene: TRBJ2-1; clone size: many; V gene: TRBV10-3; D gene: .; CDR3 protein: CAISLRSDEQFF; CDR3 DNA: TGTGCCATCAGTCTACGTTCTGATGAGCAGTTCTTC
J gene: TRBJ1-2; clone size: .; V gene: TRBV29-1; D gene: .; CDR3 protein: CSVTKGPAGGYGYTF; CDR3 DNA: TGCAGCGTGACGAAGGGCCCCGCGGGCGGCTATGGCTACACCTTC
J gene: TRBJ1-1; clone size: many; V gene: TRBV5-5; D gene: .; CDR3 protein: CASSLDPGRSYEAFF; CDR3 DNA: TGTGCCAGCAGCTTGGACCCGGGACGGAGTTATGAAGCTTTCTTT
J gene: TRBJ2-1; clone size: many; V gene: TRBV4-2; D gene: .; CDR3 protein: CASSPMAGNSYNEQFF; CDR3 DNA: TGTGCCAGCAGCCCCATGGCGGGGAACTCCTACAATGAGCAGTTCTTC
J gene: TRBJ2-1; clone size: many; V gene: TRBV28; D gene: .; CDR3 protein: CASSGGGIGNEQFF; CDR3 DNA: TGTGCCAGCAGTGGTGGCGGGATCGGGAATGAGCAGTTCTTC
J gene: TRBJ1-3; clone size: few; V gene: TRBV5-1; D gene: .; CDR3 protein: CASSLVSLTAAGNTIYF; CDR3 DNA: TGCGCCAGCAGCTTAGTTTCTCTGACGGCGGCCGGAAACACCATATATTTT
J gene: TRBJ1-6; clone size: many; V gene: TRBV6-2/TRBV6-3; D gene: .; CDR3 protein: CASSHPPTGANSPLHF; CDR3 DNA: TGTGCCAGCAGTCATCCTCCGACAGGAGCCAATTCACCCCTCCACTTT
J gene: TRBJ2-7; clone size: many; V gene: TRBV12-3/TRBV12-4; D gene: .; CDR3 protein: CASSHRGGSSYEQYF; CDR3 DNA: TGTGCCAGCAGCCACAGGGGGGGCTCCTCCTACGAGCAGTACTTC
J gene: TRBJ1-6; clone size: many; V gene: TRBV5-6; D gene: .; CDR3 protein: CASSPAGRFKNSPLHF; CDR3 DNA: TGTGCCAGCAGCCCGGCGGGCAGATTTAAAAATTCACCCCTCCACTTT
J gene: TRBJ1-4; clone size: many; V gene: TRBV11-1; D gene: .; CDR3 protein: CASSPDHSRRWFGEKLFF; CDR3 DNA: TGTGCCAGCAGCCCAGACCATTCCCGGAGGTGGTTTGGTGAAAAACTGTTTTTT
J gene: TRBJ2-4; clone size: many; V gene: TRBV3-1; D gene: .; CDR3 protein: CASSQATQLSIQYF; CDR3 DNA: TGTGCCAGCAGCCAAGCAACCCAGCTTAGCATTCAGTACTTC
J gene: TRBJ2-4; clone size: .; V gene: TRBV2; D gene: .; CDR3 protein: CASRTEKKNIQYF; CDR3 DNA: TGTGCCAGCAGGACGGAGAAGAAAAACATTCAGTACTTC
J gene: TRBJ2-7; clone size: many; V gene: TRBV7-8; D gene: TRBD1; CDR3 protein: CASSSRDRGYEQYF; CDR3 DNA: TGTGCCAGCAGCTCCCGGGACAGGGGATACGAGCAGTACTTC
J gene: TRBJ2-4; clone size: many; V gene: TRBV7-2; D gene: TRBD2; CDR3 protein: CASSLTGRGGDIQYF; CDR3 DNA: TGTGCCAGCAGCTTAACGGGGCGGGGGGGCGACATTCAGTACTTC
J gene: TRBJ1-2; clone size: many; V gene: TRBV20-1; D gene: .; CDR3 protein: CSARNAGIRGYTF; CDR3 DNA: TGCAGTGCTAGAAACGCAGGGATTCGTGGCTACACCTTC
J gene: TRBJ2-1; clone size: many; V gene: TRBV7-7; D gene: .; CDR3 protein: CASSLSQGYNEQFF; CDR3 DNA: TGTGCCAGCAGCTTAAGCCAGGGGTACAATGAGCAGTTCTTC
J gene: TRBJ2-4; clone size: many; V gene: TRBV28; D gene: .; CDR3 protein: CASSPLASVNIQYF; CDR3 DNA: TGTGCCAGCAGTCCACTTGCCTCCGTAAACATTCAGTACTTC
J gene: TRBJ2-1; clone size: .; V gene: TRBV19; D gene: .; CDR3 protein: CASMGIGTSSFYEQFF; CDR3 DNA: TGTGCCAGTATGGGAATTGGTACTAGCTCCTTTTACGAGCAGTTCTTC
J gene: TRBJ1-6; clone size: many; V gene: TRBV5-1; D gene: .; CDR3 protein: CASSFGNSPLHF; CDR3 DNA: TGCGCCAGCAGCTTTGGTAATTCACCCCTCCACTTT
J gene: TRBJ2-1; clone size: many; V gene: TRBV11-3; D gene: TRBD2; CDR3 protein: CASSLEPLAGRPQFF; CDR3 DNA: TGTGCCAGCAGCTTAGAACCACTAGCGGGGAGGCCCCAGTTCTTC
J gene: TRBJ1-2; clone size: many; V gene: TRBV21-1; D gene: .; CDR3 protein: CASSDTGFYGYTF; CDR3 DNA: TGTGCCAGCAGCGACACGGGTTTCTATGGCTACACCTTC
J gene: TRBJ2-1; clone size: many; V gene: TRBV30; D gene: .; CDR3 protein: CAWSVLNEQFF; CDR3 DNA: TGTGCCTGGAGTGTACTAAATGAGCAGTTCTTC
J gene: TRBJ2-7; clone size: many; V gene: TRBV12-3/TRBV12-4; D gene: TRBD2; CDR3 protein: CASSLGLVKAYEQYF; CDR3 DNA: TGTGCCAGCAGTCTCGGACTAGTCAAGGCCTACGAGCAGTACTTC
J gene: TRBJ2-2; clone size: many; V gene: TRBV7-9; D gene: TRBD2; CDR3 protein: CASSLTSGSGTGELFF; CDR3 DNA: TGTGCCAGCAGCTTGACGAGCGGGAGCGGGACCGGGGAGCTGTTTTTT
J gene: TRBJ1-1; clone size: many; V gene: TRBV18; D gene: .; CDR3 protein: CASSPMGSWTEAFF; CDR3 DNA: TGTGCCAGCTCACCCATGGGGAGTTGGACTGAAGCTTTCTTT
J gene: TRBJ1-1; clone size: many; V gene: TRBV5-1; D gene: .; CDR3 protein: CASSLAEGYTEAFF; CDR3 DNA: TGCGCCAGCAGCTTGGCCGAGGGATACACTGAAGCTTTCTTT
J gene: TRBJ2-3; clone size: .; V gene: TRBV5-1; D gene: .; CDR3 protein: CASSLELRTDTQYF; CDR3 DNA: TGCGCCAGCAGCTTGGAACTTCGCACAGATACGCAGTATTTT
J gene: TRBJ2-5; clone size: .; V gene: TRBV18; D gene: .; CDR3 protein: CASAKGRQEETQYF; CDR3 DNA: TGTGCCAGCGCAAAGGGACGGCAAGAAGAGACCCAGTACTTC
J gene: TRBJ2-3; clone size: many; V gene: TRBV29-1; D gene: TRBD1; CDR3 protein: CSVGGTGTDTQYF; CDR3 DNA: TGCAGCGTTGGAGGGACAGGGACAGATACGCAGTATTTT
J gene: TRBJ2-4; clone size: many; V gene: TRBV4-3; D gene: TRBD2; CDR3 protein: CASSQDLASGGKNIQYF; CDR3 DNA: TGCGCCAGCAGCCAAGATCTGGCTAGCGGGGGAAAAAACATTCAGTACTTC
J gene: TRBJ1-4; clone size: many; V gene: TRBV28; D gene: .; CDR3 protein: CASSLPLNEKLFF; CDR3 DNA: TGTGCCAGCAGTTTACCCCTAAATGAAAAACTGTTTTTT
J gene: TRBJ1-1; clone size: many; V gene: TRBV6-2/TRBV6-3; D gene: TRBD1; CDR3 protein: CASSNTGGAYNTEAFF; CDR3 DNA: TGTGCCAGCAGTAATACAGGGGGCGCTTATAACACTGAAGCTTTCTTT
J gene: TRBJ1-1; clone size: many; V gene: TRBV20-1; D gene: TRBD1; CDR3 protein: CSAKTGGRAEAFF; CDR3 DNA: TGCAGTGCAAAAACAGGGGGCCGTGCTGAAGCTTTCTTT
J gene: TRBJ2-7; clone size: many; V gene: TRBV25-1; D gene: .; CDR3 protein: CATSRTVPYEQYF; CDR3 DNA: TGTGCCACTTCACGGACGGTCCCCTACGAGCAGTACTTC
J gene: TRBJ2-7; clone size: many; V gene: TRBV2; D gene: .; CDR3 protein: CASSDETYEQYF; CDR3 DNA: TGTGCCAGCAGTGACGAAACCTACGAGCAGTACTTC
J gene: TRBJ2-5; clone size: many; V gene: TRBV4-1; D gene: .; CDR3 protein: CASSRLGETQYF; CDR3 DNA: TGCGCCAGCAGCCGTCTCGGAGAGACCCAGTACTTC
J gene: TRBJ2-3; clone size: many; V gene: TRBV29-1; D gene: .; CDR3 protein: CSVGGHSTDTQYF; CDR3 DNA: TGCAGCGTGGGGGGACACAGCACAGATACGCAGTATTTT
J gene: TRBJ2-2; clone size: few; V gene: TRBV30; D gene: TRBD1; CDR3 protein: CAWIPGQGYTGELFF; CDR3 DNA: TGTGCCTGGATTCCGGGACAGGGGTACACCGGGGAGCTGTTTTTT
J gene: TRBJ2-5; clone size: many; V gene: TRBV4-1; D gene: .; CDR3 protein: CASSLYTDSQETQYF; CDR3 DNA: TGCGCCAGCAGCCTATATACGGACAGCCAAGAGACCCAGTACTTC
J gene: TRBJ2-1; clone size: many; V gene: TRBV6-1; D gene: .; CDR3 protein: CASSPDLYNEQFF; CDR3 DNA: TGTGCCAGCAGCCCTGACTTATACAATGAGCAGTTCTTC
J gene: TRBJ2-3; clone size: many; V gene: TRBV7-2; D gene: TRBD2; CDR3 protein: CASSVSGRIGPDTQYF; CDR3 DNA: TGTGCCAGCAGCGTTAGCGGGAGAATCGGCCCAGATACGCAGTATTTT
J gene: TRBJ1-6; clone size: .; V gene: TRBV5-4; D gene: TRBD1; CDR3 protein: CASGQGGVNSPLHF; CDR3 DNA: TGTGCCAGCGGACAGGGGGGGGTTAATTCACCCCTCCACTTT
J gene: TRBJ2-2; clone size: many; V gene: TRBV4-2; D gene: .; CDR3 protein: CASSQDIWVGELFF; CDR3 DNA: TGTGCCAGCAGCCAAGATATTTGGGTCGGGGAGCTGTTTTTT
J gene: TRBJ1-5; clone size: many; V gene: TRBV5-1; D gene: TRBD1; CDR3 protein: CASSRTGGRNQPQHF; CDR3 DNA: TGCGCCAGCAGCCGGACAGGGGGCCGCAATCAGCCCCAGCATTTT
J gene: TRBJ2-2; clone size: many; V gene: TRBV5-1; D gene: .; CDR3 protein: CASSGSSTGELFF; CDR3 DNA: TGCGCCAGCAGCGGCAGCTCCACCGGGGAGCTGTTTTTT
J gene: TRBJ1-5; clone size: many; V gene: TRBV20-1; D gene: .; CDR3 protein: CSASNRVGSFSNQPQHF; CDR3 DNA: TGCAGTGCTAGCAACAGGGTGGGCTCCTTTAGCAATCAGCCCCAGCATTTT
J gene: TRBJ2-1; clone size: many; V gene: TRBV5-1; D gene: TRBD1; CDR3 protein: CASGWTGSGNEQFF; CDR3 DNA: TGCGCCAGCGGATGGACAGGGTCCGGCAATGAGCAGTTCTTC
J gene: TRBJ1-2; clone size: many; V gene: TRBV5-1; D gene: TRBD1; CDR3 protein: CASSWITGGLRHNYGYTF; CDR3 DNA: TGCGCCAGCAGCTGGATCACAGGGGGCCTGAGACATAACTATGGCTACACCTTC
J gene: TRBJ2-6; clone size: .; V gene: TRBV5-4; D gene: TRBD2; CDR3 protein: CASSLGPSGKSSGANVLTF; CDR3 DNA: TGTGCCAGCAGCTTGGGCCCTAGCGGAAAGAGCTCTGGGGCCAACGTCCTGACTTTC